Listed here are 27 T cell receptor beta chains from one sample, sequenced in a study of blood T cell repertoires in COVID-19. The data were produced by immunoSEQ multiplex PCR, yet TCRdb's version contains in-frame clones alone and is incomplete. The data contain 65,000 to 75,000 clones, about nine tenths of them singletons. The specimen sequenced was peripheral blood. The receptors originated from a man in his forties or fifties with acute or convalescent COVID-19.

The chain is built from TRBV4-1 and TRBJ1-4; D possibly corresponds to TRBD1 (5 bases). With 1 base removed from V and 4 bases from J, the gap between germline ends came to 10 bases. Germline V CDR1 and CDR2: MGHRA, YSYEKL. CDR3 length: 15 amino acids. The CDR3: CASSQVVTVNEKLFF. For the CDR3, the DNA is TGCGCCAGCAGCCAAGTGGTGACAGTTAATGAAAAACTGTTTTTT.

The chain couples TRBV10-2 to TRBJ2-1; TRBD2 matches at 8 bases. V gave up 5 bases and J gave up 2 bases; unmatched junction bases: 2. Per the germline V gene, CDR1 is WSHSY and CDR2 is SAAADI. The CDR3 runs to 14 residues. CDR3 sequence reads: CASSLLAAYNEQFF. DNA for the CDR3: TGCGCCAGCAGTTTACTAGCGGCCTACAATGAGCAGTTCTTC.

The chain recombines TRBV19 with TRBJ2-7, with 11 bases fitting TRBD2. CDR3 length equals 15 residues. CDR1 and CDR2 (germline): LNHDA, SQIVND (reference sequence). J lost 0 bases, V lost 5 bases, and 3 bases had no gene match. The CDR3 DNA reads as TGTGCCAGTAGTCAGACTAGCGGGGACTCCTACGAGCAGTACTTC. This translates into CASSQTSGDSYEQYF.

The chain uses TRBV28 and TRBJ1-1; the D is unclear. CDR1 is MDHEN, CDR2 SYDVKM, per germline. This CDR3 has 15 amino acids. With 0 bases removed from V and 2 bases from J, the gap between germline ends came to 10 bases. The CDR3 coding sequence is TGTGCCAGCAGTTTATGGCTCGGGGATAACACTGAAGCTTTCTTT. As protein: CASSLWLGDNTEAFF. The variable domain in full, with the rest retrieved from reference TRBV28 and TRBJ1-1, is DVKVTQSSRYLVKRTGEKVFLECVQDMDHENMFWYRQDPGLGLRLIYFSYDVKMKEKGDIPEGYSVSREKKERFSLILESASTNQTSMYLCASSLWLGDNTEAFFGQGTRLTVV.

The CDR3 spells CASSLTAAGEAHGYTF. In nucleotides, the CDR3 is TGCGCCAGCAGCTTGACGGCCGCAGGTGAAGCCCATGGCTACACCTTC. The chain couples TRBV5-1 to TRBJ1-2; unclear D gene. V was trimmed by 1 base and J by 6 bases, leaving 19 bases between them. Germline CDR1 and CDR2: SGHRS and YFSETQ. This CDR3 region has 16 residues.

Only a few counts were recorded for this clone. The chain links TRBV6-5 to TRBJ2-2; 7 positions match TRBD2. The CDR3 loop spans 15 amino acids. Trimming removed 6 bases from V and 7 bases from J; junction bases left unmatched: 11. Germline V CDR1 and CDR2: MNHEY, SVGAGI. The CDR3 spells CASRITGGGFGELFF. The CDR3 DNA reads as TGTGCCAGCAGGATCACGGGGGGTGGATTCGGGGAGCTGTTTTTT.

The gene calls are TRBV2 and TRBJ2-2, with D possibly TRBD1 on 6 matching bases. The ends were cut back, 8 bases at V and 1 base at J, with 11 bases in the middle. The CDR3 consists of 14 residues. CDR1 and CDR2 (germline): SNHLY, FYNNEI. The CDR3 DNA sequence: TGTGCCAGCGGGCTGACAGGGAACACCGGGGAGCTGTTTTTT. Translating it yields CASGLTGNTGELFF. Full variable domain (outside the CDR3, taken from reference TRBV2 and TRBJ2-2): EPEVTQTPSHQVTQMGQEVILRCVPISNHLYFYWYRQILGQKVEFLVSFYNNEISEKSEIFDDQFSVERPDGSNFTLKIRSTKLEDSAMYFCASGLTGNTGELFFGEGSRLTVL.

The chain is built from TRBV3-1 (or the pseudogene TRBV3-2) and TRBJ2-1, with 11 bases identical to TRBD2. Germline V gene lookup returns CDR1 LGHDT and CDR2 YNNKEL (reference sequence). CDR3 length: 14 amino acids. The junction had 7 bases not matched to a gene; V was cut back by 8 bases and J by 7 bases. CDR3 sequence (DNA): TGTGCCAGCGGGGCTAGCGGGGGGATGAATGAGCAGTTCTTC. Protein sequence: CASGASGGMNEQFF.

The chain joins TRBV2 to TRBJ2-3; 9 bases agree with TRBD2. Trimming took 4 bases from V and 1 from J; bases not matched to a gene: 3. The germline CDR1 and CDR2 sequences are SNHLY and FYNNEI. The CDR3 length is 15 residues. Here the CDR3 reads CASSALAGGTDTQYF. The CDR3 nucleotides read TGTGCCAGCAGTGCCTTAGCGGGGGGCACAGATACGCAGTATTTT.

This sequence joins TRBV20-1 and TRBJ1-1, with 8 bases aligning to TRBD1. The junction had 9 bases not matched to a gene; V was cut back by 3 bases and J by 0 bases. CDR1 and CDR2 (germline): DFQATT, SNEGSKA (reference sequence). CDR3 length equals 16 residues. The CDR3 DNA is TGCAGTGCTAGTGGGCCAGGGGGCGTCCTGAACACTGAAGCTTTCTTT. Protein: CSASGPGGVLNTEAFF.

The chain links TRBV16 to TRBJ2-3; 11 bases are shared with TRBD2. In germline, CDR1 is KGHSY, CDR2 FQNENV. The CDR3 has 16 amino acids. V was clipped by 3 bases and J by 5 bases; unmatched bases: 7. CDR3 DNA: TGTGCCAGCAGCCAGGCGACTAGCGGGACTAGAGATACGCAGTATTTT. Protein product: CASSQATSGTRDTQYF.

The gene calls are TRBV7-9 and TRBJ1-1; a possible D gene is TRBD1 (6 bases). Germline V CDR1 and CDR2: SEHNR, FQNEAQ (reference sequence). CDR3 length: 15 residues. V was trimmed by 5 bases and J by 3 bases, leaving 16 bases between them. CDR3 coding DNA: TGTGCCAGCAGCAGCGAACAGGGTCGCGACACTGAAGCTTTCTTT. Encoded protein: CASSSEQGRDTEAFF.

V and J are TRBV5-1 and TRBJ1-5, with no clear D. This CDR3 has 15 residues. Trimming took off 0 bases at V and 4 bases at J, with 11 bases between the two ends. The germline V gene has CDR1 SGHRS and CDR2 YFSETQ. CDR3 sequence (DNA): TGCGCCAGCAGCTTGGCCGATTCAGTAAATCAGCCCCAGCATTTT. It specifies CASSLADSVNQPQHF.

V and J are TRBV19 and TRBJ2-3; 11 positions agree with TRBD1. The germline V gene encodes CDR1 LNHDA and CDR2 SQIVND (reference sequence). J was trimmed by 6 bases and V by 4 bases; bases with no gene match: 6. The CDR3 covers 15 residues. Here the CDR3 reads CASSTDRGRWDTQYF. The CDR3 region has the DNA TGTGCCAGTAGTACGGACAGGGGGCGTTGGGATACGCAGTATTTT.

The chain has TRBV20-1 and TRBJ1-2; D unresolved. CDR1 is DFQATT, CDR2 SNEGSKA, per germline (reference sequence). CDR3 length equals 12 residues. V lost 3 bases, J lost 7 bases, and 12 bases lay in between. CDR3 bases: TGCAGTGCTAGTTCGAGGCGGGGTGGCTACACCTTC. Translating it yields CSASSRRGGYTF.

This chain connects TRBV15 to TRBJ2-2, with D possibly matching TRBD1 (5 bases). The germline CDR1 and CDR2 sequences are LNHNV and YYDKDF (reference sequence). CDR3 length: 15 residues. V lost 5 bases to trimming and J lost 5 bases, with 15 bases between them. CDR3 residues: CATSPLGQRTGELFF. CDR3 nucleotide sequence: TGTGCCACCAGCCCCCTGGGGCAGAGAACCGGGGAGCTGTTTTTT.

As regards this clone: Other DNA sequences of this sample code for an identical CDR3. The chain recombines TRBV27 with TRBJ2-2; tentative D call: TRBD1 (6 bases). The CDR3 spans 16 residues. Trimming removed 1 base from V and 2 bases from J, with 11 bases in between. Germline V gene sequence: CDR1 MNHEY, CDR2 SMNVEV (reference sequence). The CDR3 nucleotides read TGTGCCAGCAGTTTATTGTCAGGGGCAAACACCGGGGAGCTGTTTTTT. This sequence encodes CASSLLSGANTGELFF.

This chain links TRBV7-8 with TRBJ1-4; TRBD1 is a possible D gene (5 bases). V was clipped by 3 bases and J by 3 bases, with 14 bases between them. CDR1 SGHVS and CDR2 FQNEAQ come from the germline V gene. There are 16 residues in the CDR3. The CDR3 DNA follows: TGTGCCAGCAGCTTGGATAGGACATCCCCTAATGAAAAACTGTTTTTT. As protein: CASSLDRTSPNEKLFF.

V usage is TRBV19 and J usage is TRBJ1-5; D not resolved. The germline CDR1 and CDR2 sequences are LNHDA and SQIVND (reference sequence). This CDR3 contains 15 residues. V dropped 1 base and J dropped 0 bases, with 7 bases sitting between them. CDR3 sequence: CASSIGIVSNQPQHF. CDR3 sequence (DNA): TGTGCCAGTAGTATAGGAATAGTTAGCAATCAGCCCCAGCATTTT. The full variable domain, completed using reference TRBV19 and TRBJ1-5, is DGGITQSPKYLFRKEGQNVTLSCEQNLNHDAMYWYRQDPGQGLRLIYYSQIVNDFQKGDIAEGYSVSREKKESFPLTVTSAQKNPTAFYLCASSIGIVSNQPQHFGDGTRLSIL.

This clone was recorded many times. The chain joins TRBV6-5 to TRBJ2-7, with TRBD2 identical over 7 bases. Trimming took 8 bases from V and 6 from J; bases not matched to a gene: 10. This CDR3 has 13 residues. CDR1 is MNHEY and CDR2 is SVGAGI in the germline V gene. The CDR3 DNA reads as TGTGCCAGCGCGCGGGGAGGGGTTTCCGAGCAGTACTTC. This translates into CASARGGVSEQYF.

The CDR3 loop reads CASSVDRAAQPQHF. CDR3 in DNA: TGTGCCAGCAGCGTAGACAGGGCGGCTCAGCCCCAGCATTTT. The gene calls are TRBV5-4 and TRBJ1-5, with 7 nucleotides matching TRBD1. V was clipped by 4 bases and J by 6 bases; unmatched bases: 7. This CDR3 has 14 residues. Germline CDR1 reads SGHNT; CDR2 reads YYREEE (reference sequence).

The chain carries TRBV27 and TRBJ2-1; D possibly corresponds to TRBD1 (5 bases). V was shortened by 1 base and J by 9 bases, with 7 bases between the two germline ends. The CDR3 sequence is 12 residues long. Per germline, CDR1 MNHEY and CDR2 SMNVEV (reference sequence). The CDR3 loop reads CASSLWGGEQFF. CDR3 DNA: TGTGCCAGCAGTTTATGGGGCGGTGAGCAGTTCTTC.

The V call is TRBV7-8, the J call TRBJ1-5; possible D gene TRBD1, 6 bases. Deletions cut 5 bases from V and 0 bases from J, with 17 bases between. The CDR3 extends over 17 amino acids. Germline CDR1 is SGHVS and CDR2 is FQNEAQ. The CDR3 DNA follows: TGTGCCAGCAGCCCCAAGTTTTCAGGGGTTAGCAATCAGCCCCAGCATTTT. Its protein product is CASSPKFSGVSNQPQHF.

CDR3 sequence (DNA): TGTGCCAGCAGCTCCGGACAGGGGAACACTGAAGCTTTCTTT. It translates to CASSSGQGNTEAFF. V is TRBV7-9 and J is TRBJ1-1; 8 bases map to TRBD1. This CDR3 is built from 14 residues. Looked up from germline, CDR1 is SEHNR and CDR2 is FQNEAQ (reference sequence). V was pared by 4 bases and J by 1 base, with 2 bases of the junction left unmatched.

The rearrangement joins TRBV9 to TRBJ2-2, with TRBD2 matching over 8 bases. The CDR3 contains 15 residues. Germline V lookup: CDR1 SGDLS, CDR2 YYNGEE. V lost 2 bases, J lost 6 bases, and 6 bases stayed unmatched. In DNA, the CDR3 is TGTGCCAGCAGCGTCGAGGTACTAGCGGCCGGGGAGCTGTTTTTT. Translation: CASSVEVLAAGELFF.

The chain has TRBV7-8 and TRBJ1-2; TRBD1 aligns across 9 bases. This CDR3 contains 13 residues. Per germline, CDR1 SGHVS and CDR2 FQNEAQ. The trim removed 3 bases at V and 8 bases at J, leaving 4 bases unmatched. CDR3 sequence reads: CASSFGQGYGYTF. The DNA for the CDR3 is TGTGCCAGCAGCTTCGGACAGGGGTACGGCTACACCTTC.

The chain is built from TRBV6-4 and TRBJ1-2; TRBD1 aligns across 7 bases. In germline, CDR1 is MRHNA, CDR2 SNTAGT. This CDR3 contains 13 residues. After removal of 6 bases from V and 8 bases from J, the junction contained 9 bases not matched to a gene. The chain's CDR3 is CASRPGQAGGYTF. The DNA for the CDR3 is TGTGCCAGCAGGCCAGGACAGGCAGGGGGCTACACCTTC.